The 26 T cell receptor beta chains given below trace back to one sample, sequenced in a study of blood T cell repertoires in COVID-19. Profiled with immunoSEQ multiplex PCR; TCRdb holds only in-frame clones, not every one. The repertoire includes around 200,000 clones, around 85% of them detected once, and around 1.1% sits in the top ten. Source material: peripheral blood. The receptor source for this set is a man aged 25-40 years with acute or convalescent COVID-19.

CDR3 coding DNA: TGTGCCACCAGCAGAGGGGGAAGGGGGAGTCGATTGAGCTCCTACAATGAGCAGTTCTTC. Residues: CATSRGGRGSRLSSYNEQFF. The chain carries TRBV15 and TRBJ2-1, with D tentatively TRBD1 (6 bases). In germline, CDR1 is LNHNV, CDR2 YYDKDF (reference sequence). The CDR3 totals 20 residues. Trimming stripped 1 base from V and 0 bases from J, with 22 bases between.

The chain joins TRBV15 to TRBJ1-6, with TRBD1 as a possible D gene (5 bases). This CDR3 spans 14 amino acids. The germline V gene has CDR1 LNHNV and CDR2 YYDKDF (reference sequence). V was clipped by 5 bases and J by 5 bases, with 10 bases between them. As DNA, the CDR3 is TGTGCCACCAGCGGGGACTTAAATAATTCACCCCTCCACTTT. Translated, it gives CATSGDLNNSPLHF.

The V call is TRBV12-3 or TRBV12-4, the J call TRBJ1-6; no definite D call. Trimming stripped 8 bases from V and 5 bases from J, with 7 bases between. The CDR3 is 12 amino acids. The CDR3 DNA sequence: TGTGCCAGCGGCCGCAATAATTCACCCCTCCACTTT. Translation: CASGRNNSPLHF.

The chain combines TRBV29-1 with TRBJ1-1; weak D call: TRBD1 (6 bases). This CDR3 contains 15 residues. Per the germline V gene, CDR1 is SQVTM and CDR2 is ANQGSEA. V lost 1 base to trimming and J lost 2 bases, with 14 bases between them. CDR3: CSVEVLFRGNTEAFF. CDR3 bases: TGCAGCGTTGAAGTTCTGTTCAGGGGTAACACTGAAGCTTTCTTT.

The J gene is TRBJ1-5, the V gene TRBV4-1, with D unclear. Germline CDR1 MGHRA, CDR2 YSYEKL. The CDR3 length is 15 residues. V was clipped by 1 base and J by 2 bases, with 9 bases between them. CDR3 in DNA: TGCGCCAGCAGCCAAGCATCAGGTGGCAATCAGCCCCAGCATTTT. This encodes CASSQASGGNQPQHF.

J is TRBJ2-7 and V is TRBV4-2, with a weak D call TRBD1 (6 bases). This CDR3 spans 13 amino acids. V was clipped by 1 base and J by 3 bases, with 7 bases between them. The germline gives CDR1 LGHNA, CDR2 YNFKEQ. The CDR3 loop reads CASSQGGHYEQYF. Written as DNA, the CDR3 is TGTGCCAGCAGCCAAGGGGGGCACTACGAGCAGTACTTC.

The CDR3 region is CASSYGVLQYEQYF. The CDR3 DNA is TGTGCCAGCAGTTACGGCGTGTTACAGTACGAGCAGTACTTC. V is TRBV6-2 or TRBV6-3 and J is TRBJ2-7; no clear D. CDR3 length equals 14 residues. The germline V gene has CDR1 MNHEY and CDR2 SVGEGT. V was clipped by 2 bases and J by 4 bases, with 12 bases between them.

V usage is TRBV28 and J usage is TRBJ2-5, with 8 nucleotides matching TRBD2. The germline gives CDR1 MDHEN, CDR2 SYDVKM. The length of the CDR3 is 19 residues. The junction had 19 bases not matched to a gene; V was cut back by 5 bases and J by 2 bases. CDR3 loop: CASSALGSGSLAWQETQYF. The CDR3 nucleotides read TGTGCCAGCAGTGCCCTTGGGAGCGGGAGCCTTGCGTGGCAAGAGACCCAGTACTTC.

The chain recombines TRBV19 with TRBJ1-4, with D perhaps matching TRBD1 (6 bases). Germline-derived CDR1 and CDR2 are LNHDA and SQIVND (reference sequence). This CDR3 is 15 amino acids long. V lost 2 bases and J lost 2, with 9 bases in between. The CDR3 nucleotides read TGTGCCAGTAGTATACTCGACAGGACTAATGAAAAACTGTTTTTT. Translation gives CASSILDRTNEKLFF.

This chain connects TRBV10-3 to TRBJ1-5; no clear D gene. This CDR3 comprises 13 residues. V was clipped by 4 bases and J by 6 bases, with 10 bases between them. Germline lookup yields CDR1 ENHRY and CDR2 SYGVKD. CDR3: CAISGRETQPQHF. The CDR3 nucleotides read TGTGCCATCAGTGGGAGGGAAACTCAGCCCCAGCATTTT.

This sequence joins TRBV5-4 and TRBJ2-3; TRBD2 agrees at 8 bases. This CDR3 has 17 amino acids. V was clipped by 4 bases and J by 5 bases; unmatched bases: 15. Germline lookup yields CDR1 SGHNT and CDR2 YYREEE (reference sequence). The CDR3 DNA reads as TGTGCCAGCAGCCCCTCGGGGGGGAGGACCCACGGAGATACGCAGTATTTT. This translates into CASSPSGGRTHGDTQYF.

V is TRBV7-3 and J is TRBJ1-6; possible D gene TRBD1, 6 bases. This CDR3 has 13 amino acids. Trimming shortened V by 5 bases and J by 13 bases, and 15 bases separated the two germline ends. Germline CDR1 reads SGHTA; CDR2 reads FQGTGA. This CDR3 reads CASSPTQGAPLHF. DNA for the CDR3: TGTGCCAGCAGCCCAACACAGGGCGCTCCCCTCCACTTT.

The CDR3 DNA is TGTGCCAGCAGCCTAAGAAAAGACACAAACTCACCCCTCCACTTT. Translation gives CASSLRKDTNSPLHF. The chain employs TRBV27 and TRBJ1-6; D unclear. V was pared by 6 bases and J by 10 bases, with 19 bases between. The CDR3 runs 15 residues. Per the germline V gene, CDR1 is MNHEY and CDR2 is SMNVEV (reference sequence).

The rearrangement uses TRBV3-1 (or the pseudogene TRBV3-2) and TRBJ2-7, with D perhaps matching TRBD1 (5 bases). CDR1 is LGHDT, CDR2 YNNKEL, per germline (reference sequence). The CDR3 sequence is 15 residues long. V dropped 4 bases and J dropped 3 bases, with 16 bases sitting between them. The CDR3 DNA reads as TGTGCCAGCAGCCTGGCTTCAGGGAAGAGCTACGAGCAGTACTTC. Translating it yields CASSLASGKSYEQYF.

V is TRBV5-1 and J is TRBJ2-5; 7 bases fit TRBD1. The CDR3 covers 15 residues. V lost 0 bases to trimming and J lost 5 bases; unmatched junction nucleotides: 7. The germline V gene encodes CDR1 SGHRS and CDR2 YFSETQ. This CDR3 reads CASSLAGRGSETQYF. The CDR3 bases are TGCGCCAGCAGCTTGGCAGGCAGGGGGTCGGAGACCCAGTACTTC.

This chain joins TRBV5-1 and TRBJ2-7; D is perhaps TRBD1 (5 bases). The CDR3 spans 13 residues. Per germline, CDR1 SGHRS and CDR2 YFSETQ. With 4 bases removed from V and 2 bases from J, the gap between germline ends came to 10 bases. The CDR3 region is CASSPLGPYEQYF. The CDR3 coding sequence is TGCGCCAGCAGCCCGTTGGGGCCCTACGAGCAGTACTTC.

The chain couples TRBV19 to TRBJ2-4, with D possibly TRBD1 on 6 matching bases. The CDR3 contains 16 residues. The V end was cut by 5 bases, the J end by 0 bases, with 14 bases between. Germline-derived CDR1 and CDR2 are LNHDA and SQIVND (reference sequence). Here the CDR3 reads CASSAGQLLAKNIQYF. The CDR3 DNA reads TGTGCCAGTAGTGCCGGACAGCTTCTAGCCAAAAACATTCAGTACTTC. Drawing the rest from reference TRBV19 and TRBJ2-4, the complete variable domain is DGGITQSPKYLFRKEGQNVTLSCEQNLNHDAMYWYRQDPGQGLRLIYYSQIVNDFQKGDIAEGYSVSREKKESFPLTVTSAQKNPTAFYLCASSAGQLLAKNIQYFGAGTRLSVL.

The chain recombines TRBV28 with TRBJ2-6; TRBD1 aligns across 9 bases. The CDR3 has 18 amino acids. CDR1 and CDR2 (germline): MDHEN, SYDVKM. V dropped 7 bases and J dropped 0; count of bases not matched to a gene: 10. CDR3 bases: TGTGCCAGCATTGCCGTCCGGGACAGGGCCTCTGGGGCCAACGTCCTGACTTTC. Residues: CASIAVRDRASGANVLTF.

The V and J genes are TRBV18 and TRBJ1-1, with D tentatively TRBD1 (5 bases). Trimming pared 2 bases from V and 5 bases from J, leaving 15 bases between. CDR3 length: 15 residues. The germline V gene has CDR1 KGHSH and CDR2 LQKENI. The CDR3 DNA reads TGTGCCAGCTCACCAGCAGGGCAGGTTAGAACTGAAGCTTTCTTT. It encodes CASSPAGQVRTEAFF.

The V and J genes are TRBV27 and TRBJ1-1, with a weak D call TRBD1 (5 bases). This CDR3 spans 13 amino acids. Germline V gene data show CDR1 as MNHEY and CDR2 as SMNVEV (reference sequence). Trimming took off 11 bases at V and 1 base at J, with 14 bases between the two ends. The CDR3 sequence: CAVRGGTNTEAFF. The CDR3 region has the DNA TGTGCCGTACGTGGGGGGACGAACACTGAAGCTTTCTTT.

The chain employs TRBV4-1 and TRBJ1-5; the D is unclear. Germline V lookup: CDR1 MGHRA, CDR2 YSYEKL. There are 13 residues in the CDR3. Trimming took 0 bases from V and 7 from J, leaving 7 bases between them. The CDR3, as DNA: TGCGCCAGCAGCCAAGAAAGGGAGCAGCCCCAGCATTTT. Its translation is CASSQEREQPQHF.

The chain is built from TRBV6-5 and TRBJ1-3, with D uncertain. This CDR3 is 14 amino acids long. Trimming cost V 8 bases and J 0 bases, with 11 bases left between them. CDR1 is MNHEY, CDR2 SVGAGI, per germline. CDR3 in DNA: TGTGCCAGCCGCCCGGGGAGCTCTGGAAACACCATATATTTT. This translates into CASRPGSSGNTIYF.

The chain links TRBV28 to TRBJ2-3; TRBD2 matches at 7 bases. The CDR3 has 16 amino acids. J lost 0 bases, V lost 3 bases, and 6 bases had no gene match. Germline V CDR1 and CDR2: MDHEN, SYDVKM. CDR3 sequence (DNA): TGTGCCAGCAGTTTTGGTCTAGCGGCGAGCACAGATACGCAGTATTTT. It is translated as CASSFGLAASTDTQYF.

V is TRBV9 and J is TRBJ1-3; 9 nucleotides align to TRBD1. With 2 bases clipped from V and 6 bases from J, the junction kept 9 bases outside the gene matches. CDR3 length: 16 amino acids. The germline gives CDR1 SGDLS, CDR2 YYNGEE. The CDR3 region has the DNA TGTGCCAGCAGCGTGGCGGGACAGGGCAGGCTAAACACCATATATTTT. Encoded protein: CASSVAGQGRLNTIYF.

DNA for the CDR3: TGTGCCGCCAGACGGGGGGGGGTCGGTAATGAAAAACTGTTTTTT. This encodes CAARRGGVGNEKLFF. The genes are TRBV30 and TRBJ1-4; possible D gene TRBD1, 5 bases. Between the trimmed V and J ends, which lost 8 bases and 4 bases, there was a span of 20 bases. This CDR3 has 15 amino acids. The V gene's germline CDR1 is GTSNPN and CDR2 SVGIG (reference sequence).

The chain carries TRBV6-5 and TRBJ1-1; D gene uncertain. The CDR3 is made up of 11 amino acids. Germline V CDR1 and CDR2: MNHEY, SVGAGI. V was pared by 7 bases and J by 4 bases, with 7 bases between. The CDR3 region is CASIGGTEAFF. The CDR3 DNA follows: TGTGCCAGCATCGGAGGCACTGAAGCTTTCTTT.